This entry lists 3 T cell receptor beta chains sequenced from one sample in a study of T-cell memory formation after mild COVID-19 (dated by TCRdb to the early 2020s). Libraries were constructed by 5' RACE. Data came from an Illumina NovaSeq 6000. In-frame beta chains were kept once TCRdb had trimmed the public reads at Q25 with fastp and called clones with MiXCR. Identical CDR3 protein sequences are pooled into one entry, listed with their most common genes and DNA. The sample table shows hundreds of thousands of distinct CDR3 sequences, and 16% are seen once. The ten largest make up 22% of the sample. Sequencing input: PBMCs or a T cell subset sorted from them (not recorded which). The source of these receptors is a young man who had mild COVID-19 (a few samples of this study predate the infection). The sample titles of this study are shuffled in the database, so cell type and time point are left out; the donor was told from shared clones.

There are a few counts of this clonotype. This rearrangement joins TRBV6-5 to TRBJ2-1, with 7 positions matching TRBD2. CDR1 is MNHEY, CDR2 SVGAGI, per germline. CDR3 length equals 14 residues. J lost 9 bases, V lost 2 bases, and 7 bases had no gene match. For the CDR3, the DNA is TGTGCCAGCAGTTACATCGGGGGGAAGGGTGAGCAGTTCTTC. Translated: CASSYIGGKGEQFF.

This clonotype was seen only a few times. The chain carries TRBV9 and TRBJ2-1, with D possibly TRBD2 on 6 matching bases. The ends were cut back, 0 bases at V and 7 bases at J, with 17 bases in the middle. The CDR3 totals 16 residues. The germline gives CDR1 SGDLS, CDR2 YYNGEE. CDR3 nucleotide sequence: TGTGCCAGCAGCGTAGGAGGAACGGAGGGGAGAAATGAGCAGTTCTTC. This translates into CASSVGGTEGRNEQFF.

This clonotype was seen only a few times. This chain connects TRBV5-1 to TRBJ1-2; D gene ambiguous. The V gene lost 0 bases and the J gene lost 0 bases, with 6 bases spanning the gap. The germline V gene has CDR1 SGHRS and CDR2 YFSETQ. This CDR3 comprises 14 residues. CDR3 region: CASSLESTNYGYTF. CDR3 DNA sequence: TGCGCCAGCAGCTTGGAATCCACTAACTATGGCTACACCTTC.